A single T cell receptor beta chain is shown here with its context. Clones were read by immunoSEQ multiplex PCR, and TCRdb kept only the in-frame ones, dropping some. Altogether more than 350,000 clones are present, 89% being singletons, with the ten largest covering around 3%. The CDR3 loop spans 16 amino acids. V lost 6 bases and J lost 4; bases outside the gene matches: 6. Germline V lookup: CDR1 SGHVS, CDR2 FQNEAQ. These data come from a study of blood T cell repertoires in COVID-19. For the study at large: The analysed material was cDNA or gDNA that came from T cells, B-cell-depleted T cells, or PBMCs.

This TCR was recovered from a woman between 25 and 40 years old with COVID-19, enrolled during active disease. The chain has TRBV7-8 and TRBJ2-2; 12 positions match TRBD1. Input material: peripheral blood. DNA of the CDR3: TGTGCCAGCAGACCGGGACAGGGGGCGATCACCGGGGAGCTGTTTTTT. Protein sequence: CASRPGQGAITGELFF.